This is a list of T cell receptor beta chains from one sample in a study of blood T cell repertoires in COVID-19. The repertoire was sequenced with immunoSEQ multiplex PCR; TCRdb's copy has only in-frame clones and lacks some. The table lists approximately 300,000 clones, 89% of them singletons. Sequencing input: PBMCs or T cells enriched from blood (not recorded which). These receptors were obtained from a man aged 55 to 70 who had recovered from COVID-19. Both conserved end residues are part of each CDR3. Each record gives: D gene, V gene, J gene, clone size, CDR3 protein, CDR3 DNA. The D gene is left open where the match is weak. Clone size appears in some rows only: once, few, many, or a class for an expanded clone.

>TRBD2|TRBV5-1|TRBJ2-5|.
CASSSGLAGGQETQYF
TGCGCCAGCAGCTCTGGACTAGCGGGAGGGCAAGAGACCCAGTACTTC
>.|TRBV7-9|TRBJ2-3|.
CASSLGAGAHGTQYF
TGTGCCAGCAGCTTAGGGGCGGGGGCCCATGGTACGCAGTATTTT
>.|TRBV24-1|TRBJ1-1|.
CATSDRTGSNTEAFF
TGTGCCACCAGTGACCGTACAGGATCGAACACTGAAGCTTTCTTT
>.|TRBV19|TRBJ2-1|.
CASLRQASSYNEQFF
TGTGCCAGTTTGAGACAGGCGAGCTCCTACAATGAGCAGTTCTTC
>TRBD1|TRBV27|TRBJ2-2|.
CASSQGAINTGELFF
TGTGCCAGCTCCCAGGGGGCGATAAACACCGGGGAGCTGTTTTTT
>.|TRBV15|TRBJ1-5|.
CATSRQGRGNQPQHF
TGTGCCACCAGCAGGCAGGGAAGGGGCAATCAGCCCCAGCATTTT
>TRBD1|TRBV5-1|TRBJ2-1|.
CARRTGVGNEQFF
TGCGCCAGAAGGACAGGGGTCGGCAATGAGCAGTTCTTC
>TRBD1|TRBV2|TRBJ2-5|.
CASTRDRGEGTQYF
TGTGCCAGCACCCGAGACAGGGGTGAAGGGACCCAGTACTTC
>.|TRBV18|TRBJ1-3|.
CASSSGAISGNTIYF
TGTGCCAGCTCATCAGGGGCTATCTCTGGAAACACCATATATTTT
>.|TRBV6-2/TRBV6-3|TRBJ2-1|few
CASSRRPLPSDEQFF
TGTGCCAGCAGCCGACGGCCTCTCCCTAGCGATGAGCAGTTCTTC
>.|TRBV6-5|TRBJ2-5|.
CASSPTSPETQYF
TGTGCCAGCTCACCGACTAGTCCGGAGACCCAGTACTTC
>TRBD1|TRBV7-8|TRBJ2-7|.
CASSLTGGTYEQYF
TGTGCCAGCAGCTTGACAGGGGGCACCTACGAGCAGTACTTC
>.|TRBV29-1|TRBJ2-1|.
CSVEDGGGFYNEQFF
TGCAGCGTTGAAGATGGTGGGGGGTTCTACAATGAGCAGTTCTTC
>.|TRBV5-1|TRBJ2-5|.
CASSLFIAGETQYF
TGCGCCAGCAGCTTGTTTATTGCGGGGGAGACCCAGTACTTC
>.|TRBV28|TRBJ1-2|.
CASSLIRGENYGYTF
TGTGCCAGCAGTTTAATCAGGGGCGAGAACTATGGCTACACCTTC
>.|TRBV12-3/TRBV12-4|TRBJ1-1|.
CASRRNTEAFF
TGTGCCAGCCGGAGGAACACTGAAGCTTTCTTT
>.|TRBV28|TRBJ1-1|few
CATLGGGAFF
TGTGCCACCTTGGGGGGTGGAGCTTTCTTT
>.|TRBV19|TRBJ2-7|.
CASSIFQNYEQYF
TGTGCCAGTAGTATATTTCAGAACTACGAGCAGTACTTC
>.|TRBV6-5|TRBJ2-7|.
CASSYYPGAGYEQYF
TGTGCCAGCAGTTACTACCCGGGAGCCGGGTACGAGCAGTACTTC
>TRBD1|TRBV25-1|TRBJ2-5|.
CASSESGQGGKTQYF
TGTGCCAGCAGTGAATCGGGACAGGGAGGGAAGACCCAGTACTTC
>.|TRBV28|TRBJ2-6|.
CATRTFSSGANVLTF
TGTGCCACAAGGACATTCAGCTCTGGGGCCAACGTCCTGACTTTC
>.|TRBV5-4|TRBJ2-3|.
CASSSYQGDTQYF
TGTGCCAGCAGCTCCTACCAGGGAGATACGCAGTATTTT
>TRBD2|TRBV11-2|TRBJ2-7|once
CASSLVALAGAYEQYF
TGTGCCAGCAGCTTAGTAGCTCTAGCGGGAGCCTACGAGCAGTACTTC
>TRBD2|TRBV5-1|TRBJ2-5|.
CASNFVTSGRDLQETQYF
TGCGCCAGCAACTTCGTGACTAGCGGGAGGGATCTCCAGGAGACCCAGTACTTC
>.|TRBV4-1|TRBJ1-4|.
CASSRVGSTNEKLFF
TGCGCCAGCAGCCGAGTCGGTTCAACTAATGAAAAACTGTTTTTT
>TRBD2|TRBV27|TRBJ2-2|.
CASSLRRGGGGELFF
TGTGCCAGCAGTTTACGGCGGGGCGGGGGCGGGGAGCTGTTTTTT
>.|TRBV29-1|TRBJ1-1|.
CSAMTSGAEAFF
TGCAGCGCTATGACTTCGGGGGCTGAAGCTTTCTTT
>.|TRBV19|TRBJ1-3|.
CASSIDSYSGNTIYF
TGTGCCAGTAGTATCGACAGCTACTCTGGAAACACCATATATTTT
>.|TRBV24-1|TRBJ2-2|few
CATSDPGSTGELFF
TGTGCCACCAGTGACCCAGGAAGTACCGGGGAGCTGTTTTTT
>.|TRBV7-3|TRBJ2-5|once
CASSPGAQETQYF
TGTGCCAGCAGCCCAGGGGCTCAAGAGACCCAGTACTTC
>TRBD2|TRBV7-3|TRBJ2-5|.
CASSLMGGLQETQYF
TGTGCCAGCAGCTTAATGGGAGGGCTCCAAGAGACCCAGTACTTC
>TRBD2|TRBV7-9|TRBJ2-1|.
CASSGGLAGSVDEQFF
TGTGCCAGCAGCGGCGGACTAGCGGGATCTGTCGATGAGCAGTTCTTC
>TRBD1|TRBV19|TRBJ2-4|.
CASSPWPGQGATNIQYF
TGTGCCAGTAGTCCTTGGCCAGGACAGGGGGCAACAAACATTCAGTACTTC
>.|TRBV6-5|TRBJ2-1|.
CASSYVQASYNEQFF
TGTGCCAGCAGTTACGTTCAGGCCTCCTACAATGAGCAGTTCTTC
>TRBD2|TRBV9|TRBJ2-3|.
CASSGRLAASTDTQYF
TGTGCCAGCAGCGGACGACTAGCGGCTAGCACAGATACGCAGTATTTT
>.|TRBV28|TRBJ1-2|.
CASSPGENGYTF
TGTGCCAGCTCCCCGGGGGAGAATGGCTACACCTTC
>.|TRBV29-1|TRBJ2-6|.
CSVERGSGANVLTF
TGCAGCGTTGAAAGGGGCTCTGGGGCCAACGTCCTGACTTTC
>.|TRBV27|TRBJ1-1|few
CASSLLGGVAEAFF
TGTGCCAGCAGTTTATTGGGAGGGGTGGCTGAAGCTTTCTTT
>TRBD1|TRBV5-1|TRBJ2-7|.
CASSSGQGRTYEQYF
TGCGCCAGCAGCTCGGGACAGGGGCGGACCTACGAGCAGTACTTC
>.|TRBV11-1|TRBJ2-1|.
CASSRGGVSYNEQFF
TGTGCCAGCAGCCGAGGGGGAGTATCCTACAATGAGCAGTTCTTC
>TRBD1|TRBV5-5|TRBJ2-1|.
CASSLRGTGIFWDEQFF
TGTGCCAGCAGCTTGCGAGGGACAGGGATCTTTTGGGATGAGCAGTTCTTC
>TRBD2|TRBV28|TRBJ2-3|.
CASSLALAGTSTDTQYF
TGTGCCAGCAGTTTGGCACTAGCGGGTACTAGCACAGATACGCAGTATTTT
>TRBD2|TRBV18|TRBJ2-1|.
CASSPLGTSGSNEQFF
TGTGCCAGCTCACCATTGGGGACTAGCGGGAGTAATGAGCAGTTCTTC
>TRBD2|TRBV18|TRBJ2-1|.
CASSPPWVTGGNNEQFF
TGTGCCAGCTCACCACCGTGGGTGACGGGAGGGAACAATGAGCAGTTCTTC